Each of the 21 T cell receptor beta chains below was sequenced from the same sample in a study of immune reconstitution after stem cell transplant in scleroderma. TCRdb re-analysed the RT-PCR reads in MiXCR, keeping a single row per CDR3 protein. Seen here are around 4,400 distinct CDR3 sequences, approximately 8.5% observed once, and the top ten hold roughly 4.2%. This material was acquired before or after autologous hematopoietic stem cell transplantation (not recorded which). Every receptor here comes from a male donor with systemic sclerosis.

This clonotype was counted only a few times. The chain uses TRBV20-1 and TRBJ2-7, with a possible D match to TRBD2 (6 bases). Germline-derived CDR1 and CDR2 are DFQATT and SNEGSKA (reference sequence). Trimming removed 0 bases from V and 6 bases from J, with 18 bases in between. There are 15 residues in the CDR3. CDR3 bases: TGCAGTGCTAGAGAGCCTGCGGGGACTGGGGTCGAGCAGTACTTC. Protein sequence: CSAREPAGTGVEQYF.

By share, this clonotype counts as medium-sized. The V and J genes are TRBV10-3 and TRBJ1-2; D is undetermined. In germline, CDR1 is ENHRY, CDR2 SYGVKD. The CDR3 is 12 amino acids. Deletions cut 10 bases from V and 0 bases from J, with 9 bases between. The CDR3 nucleotides read TGTGCCACCGGACGAACTAACTATGGCTACACCTTC. It codes for CATGRTNYGYTF.

This clonotype was seen a handful of times. V usage is TRBV12-3 or TRBV12-4 and J usage is TRBJ2-1, with 13 bases that match TRBD2. V shed 4 bases, J shed 8 bases, and the junction held 5 bases outside the gene matches. CDR3 size: 15 residues. The DNA for the CDR3 is TGTGCCAGCAGTTCCGGGACTAGCGGGATGCATGAGCAGTTCTTC. Translation: CASSSGTSGMHEQFF.

A few counts support this clonotype. The chain carries TRBV24-1 and TRBJ2-7; possible D gene TRBD1, 5 bases. Germline V gives CDR1 KGHDR, CDR2 SFDVKD. The CDR3 loop spans 11 amino acids. Trimming cost V 7 bases and J 3 bases, with 6 bases left between them. The chain's CDR3 is CATSDSYEQYF. Written as DNA, the CDR3 is TGTGCCACCAGCGACAGCTACGAGCAGTACTTC.

This clonotype was seen a handful of times. This chain joins TRBV7-2 and TRBJ2-3; D is ambiguous. The CDR3 is made up of 14 amino acids. V lost 1 base to trimming and J lost 1 base, with 6 bases between them. CDR1 SGHTA and CDR2 FQGNSA come from the germline V gene. In DNA form, the CDR3 reads TGTGCCAGCAGCTTAGAAAGCGGCACAGATACGCAGTATTTT. Translation gives CASSLESGTDTQYF.

This clonotype is termed medium-sized. V is TRBV28 and J is TRBJ1-5, with 9 bases lining up with TRBD1. The V segment lost 6 bases and the J segment 4 bases; nucleotides outside the gene matches: 10. CDR1 and CDR2 (germline): MDHEN, SYDVKM. This CDR3 is 16 amino acids long. The CDR3: CASRWDRVAGNQPQHF. CDR3 sequence (DNA): TGTGCCAGCAGGTGGGACAGGGTGGCTGGGAATCAGCCCCAGCATTTT. Full variable domain (missing parts from reference TRBV28 and TRBJ1-5): DVKVTQSSRYLVKRTGEKVFLECVQDMDHENMFWYRQDPGLGLRLIYFSYDVKMKEKGDIPEGYSVSREKKERFSLILESASTNQTSMYLCASRWDRVAGNQPQHFGDGTRLSIL.

In its sample, this clonotype was seen a few times. This rearrangement joins TRBV5-1 to TRBJ2-7, with a tentative D call TRBD1 (6 bases). Germline assignment: CDR1 SGHRS and CDR2 YFSETQ. The V end was cut by 1 base, the J end by 5 bases, with 16 bases between. This CDR3 is built from 15 residues. CDR3 sequence: CASSLQGRFIDEQYF. The CDR3 nucleotides are TGCGCCAGCAGCTTGCAGGGGCGCTTCATCGACGAGCAGTACTTC.

This clonotype was seen more than once but under ten times. The chain employs TRBV20-1 and TRBJ2-7, with D possibly matching TRBD1 (6 bases). The CDR3 is 12 amino acids. CDR1 and CDR2 (germline): DFQATT, SNEGSKA (reference sequence). Trimming removed 3 bases at V and 2 bases at J, with 8 bases between. In DNA form, the CDR3 reads TGCAGTGCTAGTGACAGGACCTACGAGCAGTACTTC. Translating it yields CSASDRTYEQYF.

Remarks on this clonotype: A much larger clone differs by one base, so this may be a read error. This rearrangement joins TRBV29-1 to TRBJ1-2; the D is unclear. Trimming left V 1 base short and J 8 bases short, with 14 bases between. Per the germline V gene, CDR1 is SQVTM and CDR2 is ANQGSEA. The CDR3 sequence is 13 residues long. In nucleotides, the CDR3 is TGCAGCGTTGAAGTCGACCTTTGGGAGGGCTACACCTTC. This sequence encodes CSVEVDLWEGYTF. Full variable domain (outside the CDR3, taken from reference TRBV29-1 and TRBJ1-2): SAVISQKPSRDICQRGTSLTIQCQVDSQVTMMFWYRQQPGQSLTLIATANQGSEATYESGFVIDKFPISRPNLTFSTLTVSNMSPEDSSIYLCSVEVDLWEGYTFGSGTRLTVV.

This clonotype was observed a few times. The chain links TRBV12-3 or TRBV12-4 to TRBJ2-1; tentative D call: TRBD1 (5 bases). This CDR3 has 16 amino acids. The germline V and J ends were trimmed by 6 bases and 0 bases, with 15 bases remaining between them. The DNA for the CDR3 is TGTGCCAGCAGCCCAGCCCAGGGTAGCTCCTACAATGAGCAGTTCTTC. It translates to CASSPAQGSSYNEQFF.

This chain uses TRBV12-3 or TRBV12-4 with TRBJ1-4; D is undetermined. V gave up 5 bases and J gave up 7 bases, with 17 bases separating them. The CDR3 runs 15 residues. The CDR3 spells CASSIKVRTPEKLFF. In DNA, the CDR3 is TGTGCCAGCAGTATAAAGGTTAGGACTCCTGAAAAACTGTTTTTT.

The chain carries TRBV5-6 and TRBJ2-2, with D uncertain. The CDR3 has 14 amino acids. The germline gives CDR1 SGHDT, CDR2 YYEEEE. Trimming left V 4 bases short and J 2 bases short, with 9 bases between. CDR3 residues: CASSEDGNTGELFF. The CDR3 bases are TGTGCCAGCAGCGAGGACGGTAACACCGGGGAGCTGTTTTTT.

Sample share makes this clonotype medium-sized. The V call is TRBV12-3 or TRBV12-4, the J call TRBJ2-4; 13 bases align to TRBD2. CDR3 size: 18 residues. Trimming at V came to 7 bases and at J to 3 bases, leaving 12 bases not matched to a gene. The chain's CDR3 is CASTWTSGSAGDKNIQYF. The CDR3 DNA reads TGTGCCAGCACTTGGACTAGCGGGAGTGCTGGTGACAAAAACATTCAGTACTTC.

This chain uses TRBV28 with TRBJ1-4; D is possibly TRBD1 (5 bases). The CDR3 spans 16 residues. The V and J ends lost 3 bases and 1 base respectively, with 12 bases between them. Germline assignment: CDR1 MDHEN and CDR2 SYDVKM. CDR3 coding DNA: TGTGCCAGCAGTTTCCACGTTGGGGGAACTAATGAAAAACTGTTTTTT. Translating it yields CASSFHVGGTNEKLFF.

This clonotype rates as medium-sized. The chain joins TRBV7-2 to TRBJ2-5, with no clear D. Germline lookup yields CDR1 SGHTA and CDR2 FQGNSA. The CDR3 spans 15 residues. Between the trimmed V and J ends, which lost 1 base and 1 base, there was a span of 10 bases. The CDR3 spells CASSLVTGLQETQYF. Here the CDR3 DNA reads TGTGCCAGCAGCTTAGTAACGGGCCTCCAAGAGACCCAGTACTTC. Complete variable domain (other parts from reference TRBV7-2 and TRBJ2-5): GAGVSQSPSNKVTEKGKDVELRCDPISGHTALYWYRQSLGQGLEFLIYFQGNSAPDKSGLPSDRFSAERTGGSVSTLTIQRTQQEDSAVYLCASSLVTGLQETQYFGPGTRLLVL.

This clonotype was counted a few times. The chain couples TRBV5-1 to TRBJ1-1; TRBD1 might be the D (5 bases). In germline, CDR1 is SGHRS, CDR2 YFSETQ. Trimming shortened V by 2 bases and J by 11 bases, and 16 bases separated the two germline ends. The CDR3 sequence is 13 residues long. The CDR3 DNA reads as TGCGCCAGCAGCTTTGGGGCCTCCCAGGAGGCTTTCTTT. Translated: CASSFGASQEAFF.

The sample holds a few counts of this clonotype. The CDR3 sequence is CASSLSYGGANVLTF. DNA for the CDR3: TGTGCCAGCAGCTTGTCGTACGGCGGGGCCAACGTCCTGACTTTC. The V and J genes are TRBV5-5 and TRBJ2-6, with D unresolved. Trimming took 1 base from V and 4 from J, leaving 9 bases between them. Per germline, CDR1 SGHKS and CDR2 YYEKEE (reference sequence). The CDR3 is 15 amino acids.

This clonotype was seen a few times. V and J are TRBV20-1 and TRBJ2-1; 8 nucleotides line up with TRBD1. Germline values: CDR1 DFQATT, CDR2 SNEGSKA (reference sequence). Trimming at V came to 6 bases and at J to 3 bases, leaving 4 bases not matched to a gene. The CDR3 has 13 residues. DNA for the CDR3: TGCAGTGCACCAGGACAGGGCTACAATGAGCAGTTCTTC. Its protein is CSAPGQGYNEQFF.

CDR3 nucleotide sequence: TGTGCCAGCAGTTCCGGGACAGGGAGGCAAAACACCTTC. The encoded protein is CASSSGTGRQNTF. J is TRBJ1-2 and V is TRBV28, with 9 bases identical to TRBD1. Germline CDR1 reads MDHEN; CDR2 reads SYDVKM. J was trimmed by 12 bases and V by 4 bases; bases with no gene match: 9. This CDR3 has 13 residues.

This clonotype was detected only a few times. This may be a read error, as it is one base from a much larger clone. The chain joins TRBV7-2 to TRBJ2-5; D remains unclear. The CDR3 loop spans 15 amino acids. The V gene's germline CDR1 is SGHTA and CDR2 FQGNSA. CDR3 in DNA: TGTGCCAGCAGCTCTACTTACTCGTTACAAGAGACCCAGTGCTTC. Encoded protein: CASSSTYSLQETQCF.

This clonotype was seen a few times. The chain has TRBV5-1 and TRBJ2-2; the match to TRBD1 covers 8 bases. The CDR3 loop spans 16 amino acids. V lost 4 bases and J lost 0; bases outside the gene matches: 5. Per germline, CDR1 SGHRS and CDR2 YFSETQ. The CDR3 loop reads CASSVTGATNTGELFF. The CDR3, as DNA: TGCGCCAGCAGCGTGACAGGGGCCACGAACACCGGGGAGCTGTTTTTT.